These 2 T cell receptor beta chains were sequenced from one sample in a study of OX40 agonist ivuxolimab in advanced cancers. Method: immunoSEQ multiplex PCR; TCRdb's copy keeps in-frame clones and lacks some. The repertoire holds 76,000 or so clones, around nine tenths seen once, with under 0.8% in the top ten. The material sequenced was CD4+ or CD8+ T cells sorted from blood, taken in a trial of the OX40 agonist ivuxolimab. These receptors originate from an adult with an advanced solid tumor such as melanoma, head and neck, liver or kidney cancer.

The chain combines TRBV7-8 with TRBJ1-2; tentative D call: TRBD1 (6 bases). The CDR3 totals 13 residues. Trimming stripped 5 bases from V and 12 bases from J, with 19 bases between. Germline lookup yields CDR1 SGHVS and CDR2 FQNEAQ. The CDR3, as DNA: TGTGCCAGCAGCCCCCCGGGGGCAGGGAAGCACACCTTC. Translated, it gives CASSPPGAGKHTF.

The chain employs TRBV2 and TRBJ1-5; 7 bases fit TRBD1. CDR1 SNHLY and CDR2 FYNNEI come from the germline V gene. Losses at the gene ends were 7 bases for V and 6 bases for J; bases not matched to a gene: 12. CDR3 length equals 15 residues. CDR3 sequence: CASTRDSPSSQPQHF. Written as DNA, the CDR3 is TGTGCCAGCACCCGGGACAGTCCCTCAAGTCAGCCCCAGCATTTT.